The rows below give T cell receptor beta chains drawn from one sample of a study of OX40 agonist ivuxolimab in advanced cancers. Repertoires were generated with immunoSEQ multiplex PCR, while TCRdb's copy carries only in-frame clones and drops some. The sample consists of about 38,000 clones, roughly 87% of them appearing once. This material consisted of CD4+ or CD8+ T cells sorted from blood, taken in a trial of the OX40 agonist ivuxolimab. Receptor source: an adult with an advanced solid tumor such as melanoma, head and neck, liver or kidney cancer. Both conserved end residues are part of each CDR3. D genes are given only for firm matches. Clone size appears in some rows only: once, few, many, or a class for an expanded clone.

V,size,J,D,CDR3,DNA
TRBV12-2,NA,TRBJ1-1,NA,CASRSQGAAFF,TGTGCAAGTCGCTCACAGGGGGCAGCTTTCTTT
TRBV9,NA,TRBJ1-1,TRBD1,CASSETGGLNPEAFF,TGTGCCAGCAGCGAGACAGGGGGTCTGAATCCTGAAGCTTTCTTT
TRBV30,NA,TRBJ1-2,TRBD1,CALDRGNGYTF,TGTGCCTTGGACAGGGGAAATGGCTACACCTTC
TRBV19,NA,TRBJ2-1,TRBD2,CASSMGLAGGPAYNEQFF,TGTGCCAGTAGTATGGGACTAGCGGGGGGGCCTGCCTACAATGAGCAGTTCTTC
TRBV7-7,NA,TRBJ2-3,TRBD2,CASSPLNREGINTQYF,TGTGCTAGCAGCCCACTGAATCGGGAGGGAATAAATACGCAGTATTTT
TRBV23-1,NA,TRBJ2-7,NA,CASSQPLDSPASYEQYF,TGCGCCAGCAGTCAACCCCTCGACAGTCCGGCCTCCTACGAGCAGTACTTC
TRBV14,NA,TRBJ2-1,TRBD2,CASSHYIGLAVNEQFF,TGTGCCAGCAGCCATTACATAGGACTAGCGGTCAATGAGCAGTTCTTC
TRBV30,NA,TRBJ2-5,NA,CAFNIVKRQETQYF,TGTGCATTCAACATCGTGAAGCGACAAGAGACCCAGTACTTC
TRBV6-1,NA,TRBJ1-6,TRBD1,CAREGANSPLHF,TGTGCCAGGGAGGGGGCCAATTCACCCCTCCACTTT
TRBV4-1,NA,TRBJ1-1,NA,CASSPGKGMSAEAFF,TGCGCCAGCAGCCCCGGCAAGGGTATGAGTGCTGAAGCTTTCTTT
TRBV18,NA,TRBJ2-2,NA,CASSLRQVNTGELFF,TGTGCCAGCTCACTGAGACAGGTGAACACCGGGGAGCTGTTTTTT
TRBV6-5,NA,TRBJ1-2,NA,CASSYPGQGGYTF,TGTGCCAGCAGTTACCCGGGGCAGGGCGGCTACACCTTC
TRBV5-5,NA,TRBJ2-2,NA,CASSSFSGTNTGELFF,TGTGCCAGCAGCTCCTTCAGTGGTACGAACACCGGGGAGCTGTTTTTT
TRBV11-2,NA,TRBJ2-7,TRBD1,CASSLGQGAGYEQYF,TGTGCCAGCAGCTTAGGGCAGGGGGCGGGGTACGAGCAGTACTTC
TRBV15,NA,TRBJ1-5,TRBD1,CATSNNRDRGNQPQHF,TGTGCCACCAGCAATAACCGGGACAGGGGGAATCAGCCCCAGCATTTT
TRBV7-9,NA,TRBJ2-5,TRBD2,CASSSLVGGAESQETQYF,TGTGCCAGCAGCTCGCTTGTCGGGGGGGCAGAGTCTCAAGAGACCCAGTACTTC
TRBV7-8,NA,TRBJ1-1,NA,CASSLADPAEAFF,TGTGCCAGCAGCTTAGCCGACCCCGCGGAAGCTTTCTTT
TRBV27,NA,TRBJ2-2,TRBD1,CASRHLGQGSYTGELFF,TGTGCCAGCAGGCACTTAGGACAGGGGTCCTACACCGGGGAGCTGTTTTTT
TRBV9,NA,TRBJ1-2,TRBD1,CASSVGGGVTNYGYTF,TGTGCCAGCAGCGTAGGAGGGGGCGTAACTAACTATGGCTACACCTTC
TRBV11-2,NA,TRBJ1-2,NA,CASSLTGMASNYGYTF,TGTGCCAGCAGCTTAACAGGGATGGCCTCTAACTATGGCTACACCTTC
TRBV9,NA,TRBJ2-5,TRBD2,CASSVAWSLAGGVQETQYF,TGTGCCAGCAGCGTAGCTTGGTCGCTAGCGGGGGGGGTCCAAGAGACCCAGTACTTC
TRBV11-2,NA,TRBJ2-5,NA,CASRTSSRETQYF,TGTGCCAGCAGAACTAGTAGCCGAGAGACCCAGTACTTC
TRBV6-5,NA,TRBJ2-2,TRBD1,CASSVQGLTGELFF,TGTGCCAGCAGTGTACAGGGGCTCACCGGGGAGCTGTTTTTT
TRBV27,NA,TRBJ2-3,NA,CASSLWGRQYF,TGTGCCAGCAGTTTATGGGGACGGCAGTATTTT
TRBV2,NA,TRBJ1-2,NA,CASSEGPQNGYTF,TGTGCCAGCAGTGAGGGACCACAGAATGGCTACACCTTC
TRBV29-1,NA,TRBJ2-7,TRBD1,CSVCLTGTGSYEQYF,TGCAGCGTGTGCTTAACCGGGACAGGGTCCTACGAGCAGTACTTC
TRBV5-4,once,TRBJ2-2,NA,CASSWRESTGELFF,TGTGCCAGCAGTTGGAGGGAGAGCACCGGGGAGCTGTTTTTT
TRBV27,once,TRBJ2-7,NA,CASSLDRYEQYF,TGTGCCAGCAGTCTTGACAGGTACGAGCAGTACTTC
TRBV7-8,medium-sized,TRBJ1-2,NA,CASSLAQGRLDGYTF,TGTGCCAGCAGCTTAGCACAGGGACGACTGGATGGCTACACCTTC
TRBV9,NA,TRBJ2-3,TRBD1,CASSTGDSNTDTQYF,TGTGCCAGCAGCACAGGGGATTCCAACACAGATACGCAGTATTTT
TRBV7-9,NA,TRBJ2-3,NA,CASNPQSHMRSTDTQYF,TGTGCCAGCAACCCTCAAAGTCATATGAGAAGCACAGATACGCAGTATTTT
TRBV6-5,NA,TRBJ2-3,NA,CASSYYGPADTQYF,TGTGCCAGCAGTTACTATGGACCGGCAGATACGCAGTATTTT
TRBV7-2,few,TRBJ2-3,NA,CASSLGPPTSTDTQYF,TGTGCCAGCAGCTTAGGCCCGCCAACTAGCACAGATACGCAGTATTTT
TRBV15,NA,TRBJ2-1,NA,CATSRDPAFDEQFF,TGTGCCACCAGCAGAGATCCAGCGTTCGATGAGCAGTTCTTC
TRBV30,few,TRBJ2-7,NA,CAWGFGSVPTYEQYF,TGTGCCTGGGGCTTTGGATCAGTGCCTACCTACGAGCAGTACTTC